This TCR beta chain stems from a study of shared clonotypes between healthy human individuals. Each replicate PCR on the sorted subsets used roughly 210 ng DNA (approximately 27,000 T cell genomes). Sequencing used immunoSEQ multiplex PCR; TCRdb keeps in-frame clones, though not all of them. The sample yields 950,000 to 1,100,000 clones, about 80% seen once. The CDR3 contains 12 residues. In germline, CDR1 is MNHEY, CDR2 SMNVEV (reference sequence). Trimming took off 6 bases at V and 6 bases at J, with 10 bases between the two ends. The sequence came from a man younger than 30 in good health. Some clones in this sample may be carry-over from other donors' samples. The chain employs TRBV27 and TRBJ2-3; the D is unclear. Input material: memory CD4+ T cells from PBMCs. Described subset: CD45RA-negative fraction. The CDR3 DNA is TGTGCCAGCAGCCCCGAGTACGATACGCAGTATTTT. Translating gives CASSPEYDTQYF.